This T cell receptor beta chain was obtained from a study of T cells after yellow fever vaccination (dated by TCRdb to the late 2010s). Regarding the study in general: Libraries from fractions with low cell numbers were prepared with the SMART-Seq v4 Ultra Low Input RNA kit. To track T-cell clones before and after primary and booster YFV17D yellow fever vaccination, bulk TCR alpha and beta repertoires were sequenced longitudinally. Two healthy male donors, one aged 18 to 29 and one aged 30 to 40 years, were included in the cohort. Blood was collected at multiple timepoints before and after primary and secondary immunization, and bulk PBMC replicates and cell subsets were isolated.

Sequencer: Illumina NovaSeq 6000. Synthesis of TCR cDNA relied on 5'RACE template switching, a step that introduced a universal primer site along with unique molecular identifiers. Priming for cDNA synthesis came from both the TCR alpha and TCR beta constant segments. Libraries were amplified in two PCR steps, with sample barcodes and sequencing adapters added in the second step. Sequencing of libraries was performed on Illumina HiSeq 2500 (2x100 bp) or NovaSeq (2x150 bp). As for how the authors treated the data: MIGEC handled demultiplexing of reads and collapsing into UMI consensus sequences, while MiXCR performed V(D)J alignment. Vaccine-responding clonotypes were defined with edgeR using replicate PBMC samples, requiring FDR below 0.01 and a log2 fold change above 5 up to day 15. Bulk clonotypes were assigned CD4 or CD8 identity according to which sequenced CD4 or CD8 repertoire held them at higher abundance. TCRdb passed the public sequencing reads through fastp at Q25 and MiXCR, retaining productive beta sequences. Here each entry gathers all rows of one CDR3 protein and keeps the most common genes and DNA. The V and J calls were not made by the authors but by TCRdb's processing. In all, the sample holds around 300,000 distinct CDR3 sequences, and over 4% of those were seen once. The ten biggest clones cover approximately 23% of the sample.

This clonotype was observed a few times. Its target antigen remains unknown. Per-base qualities were not stored, and no clone one base away is much larger. The treatment or condition label corresponds to: live attenuated yellow fever vaccine strain. At each blood-draw timepoint, two biological replicates of bulk PBMCs were collected. PBMCs were isolated from peripheral blood using a standard Ficoll-Paque protocol. RNA was extracted with TriZol from bulk PBMCs, CD4 and CD8 fractions, and dextramer-positive and dextramer-negative fractions. What the research found in general, with its limitations: The study included only a couple of donors, which limits how far the findings can be generalized. Most clones expanded after primary vaccination (96% of CD4 and around 89% of CD8) were re-detected after the booster, suggesting that broad memory maintenance occurred. A small fraction of clonotypes appeared in both the CD4 and CD8 compartments, likely as a result of convergent recombination. Computational filtering was required because FACS-sorted repertoires could contain abundant contaminating clonotypes from the bulk population. Compared with the primary T-cell response, the secondary T-cell response was faster but weaker, reaching its peak on day 5 rather than on day 15.

This sample comprised PBMCs, obtained 5 days after the yellow fever booster vaccination. The receptor comes from a man aged 18-30 years who received the YFV17D yellow fever vaccine.

The nucleotide sequence reads as follows: TGTGCCAGTAGTACCCCACGACTAGCGGGGGGGCGTGAGCAGTTCTTC. Translated, it reads CASSTPRLAGGREQFF. This chain is built from TRBV19 and TRBJ2-1, with 14 bases matching TRBD2. Unmatched junction bases come to 8, with V trimmed by 4 bases and J by 9 bases. The CDR3 covers 16 residues, taking in both the cysteine and the phenylalanine. The CDR3 DNA has 48 bases and is translated from base 1. CDR1 and CDR2 are drawn from the germline V gene (reference sequence): LNHDA, SQIVND.